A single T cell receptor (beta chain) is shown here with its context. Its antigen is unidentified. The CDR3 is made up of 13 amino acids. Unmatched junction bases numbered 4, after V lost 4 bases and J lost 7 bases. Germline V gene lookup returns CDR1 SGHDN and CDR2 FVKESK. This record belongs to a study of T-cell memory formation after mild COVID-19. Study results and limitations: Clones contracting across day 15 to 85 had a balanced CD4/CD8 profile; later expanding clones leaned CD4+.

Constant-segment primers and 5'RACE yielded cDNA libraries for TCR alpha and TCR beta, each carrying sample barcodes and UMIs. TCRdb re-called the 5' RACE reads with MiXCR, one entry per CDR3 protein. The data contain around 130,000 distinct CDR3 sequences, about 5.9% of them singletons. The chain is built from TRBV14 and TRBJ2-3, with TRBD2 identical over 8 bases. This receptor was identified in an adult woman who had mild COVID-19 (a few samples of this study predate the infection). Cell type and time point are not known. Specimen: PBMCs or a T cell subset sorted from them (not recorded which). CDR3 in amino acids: CASSRTSRYTQYF. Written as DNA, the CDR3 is TGTGCCAGCAGCCGGACTAGCCGGTATACGCAGTATTTT.